Ten or more counts support the clone carrying this T cell receptor beta chain. Its target is not known. There are 16 residues in the CDR3. V was shortened by 5 bases and J by 0 bases, with 16 bases between the two germline ends. Germline V gives CDR1 LNHDA, CDR2 SQIVND (reference sequence). In the study's own analysis: The study's classifier, a distant-metastasis tool for papillary thyroid cancer, was built using CDR3 differences across clinicopathological groups. TCRdb re-called the PCR reads through MiXCR. These V and J calls rely on TCRdb rather than the paper's analysis. The table lists about 85,000 clones, roughly 8.6% of them singletons. This entry comes from a study of metastatic and nonmetastatic thyroid tumors. The overall study: Repertoires of blood and of tissue (tumor or nodule) from malignant and benign thyroid patients were compared. Study-level results: Relative to benign nodules, malignant thyroid tumors were reportedly characterized by significantly elevated TCR beta diversity in blood and tumor.

Thyroid surgery took place with no prior treatment in any patient. The sample consisted of blood. This clonotype was sampled from a female donor with papillary thyroid cancer or a benign thyroid nodule (not recorded which). Some clones in this sample may be carry-over from other donors' samples. V gene TRBV19 combines with J gene TRBJ1-1; unclear D gene. CDR3 residues: CASSFSRGNVNTEAFF. CDR3 DNA: TGTGCCAGTAGTTTTTCAAGAGGCAACGTGAACACTGAAGCTTTCTTT.